These T cell receptor beta chains were read from a single sample in a study of vaccination and CD4 T cells after COVID-19. The antigens of these receptors remain unknown. TCRdb reprocessed the PCR reads with MiXCR, giving one entry per CDR3 protein. The sample lists approximately 23,000 distinct CDR3 sequences, 50% occurring once. The sequencing here drew on CD4+ T cells from blood, cultured in vitro, taken before SARS-CoV-2 vaccination. All receptors derive from a human donor who received a COVID-19 vaccine. Both conserved end residues are part of each CDR3. The D gene is left open where the match is weak. Expanded clones get a size class; other rows say once, few or many, or leave the size out.

clone_size j_call v_call d_call cdr3_aa cdr3_nt
NA TRBJ1-2 TRBV21-1 NA CASSKVSKGKADGYTF TGTGCCAGCAGCAAAGTATCCAAGGGCAAGGCGGATGGCTACACCTTC
NA TRBJ2-7 TRBV6-5 TRBD2 CASSSRTSGGITYEQYF TGTGCCAGCAGTTCCCGGACTAGCGGGGGGATAACCTACGAGCAGTACTTC
NA TRBJ1-2 TRBV24-1 NA CATNSAAGDGYTF TGTGCCACCAATTCGGCCGCAGGGGATGGCTACACCTTC
NA TRBJ2-7 TRBV6-1 NA CASEGAATYEQYF TGTGCCAGCGAGGGTGCAGCCACCTACGAGCAGTACTTC
NA TRBJ1-6 TRBV2 NA CASSLGFGQPNSPLHF TGTGCCAGCAGTTTGGGTTTTGGACAGCCCAATTCACCCCTCCACTTT
few TRBJ1-2 TRBV2 NA CASTIQRANYGYTF TGTGCCAGCACCATACAGAGAGCTAACTATGGCTACACCTTC
few TRBJ2-3 TRBV20-1 NA CSAREPAVTDTQYF TGCAGTGCTAGAGAACCCGCGGTCACAGATACGCAGTATTTT
NA TRBJ2-2 TRBV24-1 TRBD1 CATSDRIFGTVGPGELFF TGTGCCACCAGTGACCGAATATTTGGGACAGTGGGCCCCGGGGAGCTGTTTTTT
medium-sized TRBJ2-3 TRBV27 NA CASSTSAADTQYF TGTGCCAGCAGCACCTCCGCCGCAGATACGCAGTATTTT
NA TRBJ1-2 TRBV30 NA CAHDRGDYGYTF TGTGCCCACGACCGAGGCGACTATGGCTACACCTTC
few TRBJ2-2 TRBV6-1 TRBD2 CASSLGGANTGELFF TGTGCCAGCAGCCTTGGGGGGGCGAACACCGGGGAGCTGTTTTTT
NA TRBJ1-3 TRBV7-2 NA CASSLANRESGNTIYF TGTGCCAGCAGCTTAGCGAATAGGGAATCTGGAAACACCATATATTTT
NA TRBJ1-2 TRBV30 NA CAWRKRRTNYGYTF TGTGCCTGGAGGAAAAGGCGAACTAACTATGGCTACACCTTC
NA TRBJ2-5 TRBV27 NA CASSRGLGETQYF TGTGCCAGCTCCCGGGGGCTAGGAGAGACCCAGTACTTC
NA TRBJ2-4 TRBV20-1 NA CSASLAKNIQYF TGCAGTGCTAGTCTAGCCAAAAACATTCAGTACTTC
NA TRBJ2-5 TRBV7-2 TRBD2 CASSLGLAGGEETQYF TGTGCCAGCAGCTTAGGACTAGCGGGGGGGGAAGAGACCCAGTACTTC
NA TRBJ2-7 TRBV6-1 TRBD1 CASQRDRDPYEQYF TGTGCCAGCCAACGGGACAGGGACCCCTACGAGCAGTACTTC
NA TRBJ2-7 TRBV30 NA CAWSPRGHEQYF TGTGCCTGGAGCCCGCGGGGCCACGAGCAGTACTTC
NA TRBJ2-7 TRBV10-1 NA CASSESYGLTGAHSYEQYF TGCGCCAGCAGTGAGTCGTACGGGCTGACAGGCGCCCATTCCTACGAGCAGTACTTC
NA TRBJ1-5 TRBV19 NA CASSISHLRSVDQPQHF TGTGCCAGTAGTATATCCCACCTACGGTCGGTTGACCAGCCCCAGCATTTT
few TRBJ2-7 TRBV6-1 TRBD1 CASRAGTGESYEQYF TGTGCCAGCAGAGCTGGGACAGGGGAGTCCTACGAGCAGTACTTC
NA TRBJ1-6 TRBV18 NA CASSPPDSGGHYNSPLHF TGTGCCAGCTCACCACCAGATTCCGGAGGCCACTATAATTCACCCCTCCACTTT
few TRBJ2-3 TRBV19 NA CASSSGGGPLTDTQYF TGTGCCAGTAGTTCTGGTGGCGGGCCACTCACAGATACGCAGTATTTT
NA TRBJ2-5 TRBV5-1 TRBD2 CASSFRSGGLETQYF TGCGCCAGCAGCTTCCGTTCGGGGGGGTTGGAGACCCAGTACTTC
NA TRBJ2-1 TRBV9 TRBD2 CASSVGLAGYYNEQFF TGTGCCAGCAGCGTAGGGCTAGCGGGGTACTACAATGAGCAGTTCTTC
NA TRBJ2-2 TRBV28 TRBD2 CASSLLGGGGELFF TGTGCCAGCAGTTTATTAGGCGGGGGTGGGGAGCTGTTTTTT
few TRBJ2-2 TRBV20-1 NA CSAGRGNTGELFF TGCAGTGCTGGAAGGGGTAACACCGGGGAGCTGTTTTTT
NA TRBJ2-7 TRBV6-1 TRBD1 CASRRQGAVYEQYF TGTGCCAGCAGAAGACAGGGGGCGGTGTACGAGCAGTACTTC
few TRBJ2-5 TRBV30 TRBD2 CAWSRSGGYQETQYF TGTGCCTGGAGTAGAAGCGGGGGGTACCAAGAGACCCAGTACTTC
NA TRBJ2-3 TRBV12-3/TRBV12-4 NA CASSPGTLPIPDTQYF TGTGCCAGCAGCCCCGGGACTTTACCAATTCCAGATACGCAGTATTTT
NA TRBJ1-1 TRBV19 NA CASSLLTVNTEAFF TGTGCCAGTAGTCTCTTGACAGTAAACACTGAAGCTTTCTTT
few TRBJ1-5 TRBV12-3/TRBV12-4 NA CASTWGYQPQHF TGTGCCAGCACCTGGGGATATCAGCCCCAGCATTTT